This T cell receptor beta chain was captured in a study of cytomegalovirus exposure and HLA in healthy donors. Whole-study results and caveats: In an earlier analysis, productive rearrangement rates for most beta V segments clustered near 87% or 30%. Most subjects' HLA-A and HLA-B alleles were reportedly predicted from TCR beta sequences.

The study ran its PCR with 60 Vbeta and 13 Jbeta primers. Sequencing was performed with immunoSEQ multiplex PCR; in TCRdb, only in-frame clones are kept and a portion is missing. The sample holds roughly 220,000 clones, 70% seen once. Trimming took 5 bases from V and 5 from J; bases not matched to a gene: 9. The germline V gene has CDR1 SGHTA and CDR2 FQGNSA. This CDR3 is built from 15 residues. For this clone: Its antigen is still unknown.

The material sequenced was PBMCs. The TCR comes from a man aged 35 to 55 in good health and CMV-seropositive. The chain uses TRBV7-2 and TRBJ1-2; TRBD1 matches at 9 bases. CDR3 region: CASSPRTGAGYGYTF. In DNA, the CDR3 is TGTGCCAGCAGCCCTCGGACAGGGGCGGGGTATGGCTACACCTTC.